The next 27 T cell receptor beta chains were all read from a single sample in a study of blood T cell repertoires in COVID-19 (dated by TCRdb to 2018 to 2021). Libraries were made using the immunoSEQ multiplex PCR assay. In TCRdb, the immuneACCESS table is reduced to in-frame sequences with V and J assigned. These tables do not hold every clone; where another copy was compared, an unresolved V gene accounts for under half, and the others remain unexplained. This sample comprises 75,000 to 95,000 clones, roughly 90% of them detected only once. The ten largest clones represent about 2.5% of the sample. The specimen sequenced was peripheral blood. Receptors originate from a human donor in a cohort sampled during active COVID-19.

The CDR3 coding sequence is TGTGCCAGCAGCAGGTCTAGCAGGAGTTTAGATACGCAGTATTTT. Translated: CASSRSSRSLDTQYF. V usage is TRBV7-3 and J usage is TRBJ2-3; D perhaps matches TRBD2 (5 bases). The CDR3 contains 15 residues. Trimming removed 5 bases at V and 5 bases at J, with 17 bases between. Germline V gives CDR1 SGHTA, CDR2 FQGTGA.

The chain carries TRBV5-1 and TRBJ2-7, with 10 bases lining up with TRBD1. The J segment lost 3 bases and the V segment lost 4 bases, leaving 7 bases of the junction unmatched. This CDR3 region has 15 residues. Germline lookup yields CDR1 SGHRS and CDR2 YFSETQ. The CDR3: CASSLPGTGVYEQYF. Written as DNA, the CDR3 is TGCGCCAGCAGCCTGCCCGGGACAGGGGTCTACGAGCAGTACTTC.

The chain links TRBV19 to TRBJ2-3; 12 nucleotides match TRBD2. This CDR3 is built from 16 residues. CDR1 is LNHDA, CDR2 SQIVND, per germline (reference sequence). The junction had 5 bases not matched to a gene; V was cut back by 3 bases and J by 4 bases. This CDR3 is CASSIRLAGAPDTQYF. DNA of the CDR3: TGTGCCAGTAGTATTCGACTAGCGGGAGCGCCAGATACGCAGTATTTT. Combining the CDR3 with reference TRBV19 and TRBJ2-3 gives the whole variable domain DGGITQSPKYLFRKEGQNVTLSCEQNLNHDAMYWYRQDPGQGLRLIYYSQIVNDFQKGDIAEGYSVSREKKESFPLTVTSAQKNPTAFYLCASSIRLAGAPDTQYFGPGTRLTVL.

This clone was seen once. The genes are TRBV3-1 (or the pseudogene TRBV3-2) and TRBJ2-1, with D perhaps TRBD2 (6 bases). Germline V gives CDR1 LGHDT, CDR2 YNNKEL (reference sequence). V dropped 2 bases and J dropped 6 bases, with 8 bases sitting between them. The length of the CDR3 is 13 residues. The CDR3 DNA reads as TGTGCCAGCAGCCAACAGCGGGTCAATGAGCAGTTCTTC. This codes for CASSQQRVNEQFF.

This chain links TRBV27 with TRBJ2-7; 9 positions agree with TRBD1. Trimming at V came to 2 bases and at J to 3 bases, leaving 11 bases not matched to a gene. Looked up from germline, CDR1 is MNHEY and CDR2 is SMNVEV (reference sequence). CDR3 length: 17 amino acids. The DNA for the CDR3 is TGTGCCAGCAGTTTAAGGGGGGACAGGGCGACCTTCTACGAGCAGTACTTC. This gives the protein CASSLRGDRATFYEQYF.

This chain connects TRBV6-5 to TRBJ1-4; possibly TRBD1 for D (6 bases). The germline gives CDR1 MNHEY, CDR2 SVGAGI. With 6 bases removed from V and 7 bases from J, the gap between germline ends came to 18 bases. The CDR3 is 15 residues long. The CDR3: CASSWTGTKPEKLFF. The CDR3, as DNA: TGTGCCAGCAGCTGGACCGGGACAAAACCTGAAAAACTGTTTTTT.

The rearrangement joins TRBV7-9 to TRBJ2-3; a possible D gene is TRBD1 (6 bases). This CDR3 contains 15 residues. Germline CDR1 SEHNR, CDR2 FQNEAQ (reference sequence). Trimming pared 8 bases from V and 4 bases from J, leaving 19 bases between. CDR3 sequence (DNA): TGTGCCAGCCTCAGGGGCGGGTATGCCCCAGATACGCAGTATTTT. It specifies CASLRGGYAPDTQYF.

This CDR3 reads CASSISGLSGNTIYF. The CDR3 DNA reads as TGTGCCAGTAGTATATCGGGACTCTCTGGAAACACCATATATTTT. The chain recombines TRBV19 with TRBJ1-3; weak D call: TRBD1 (5 bases). Between the trimmed V and J ends, which lost 2 bases and 0 bases, there was a span of 8 bases. The CDR3 spans 15 residues. CDR1 is LNHDA, CDR2 SQIVND, per germline (reference sequence).

This chain's CDR3 is CAISEGASQETQYF. DNA for the CDR3: TGTGCCATCAGTGAGGGGGCTAGCCAAGAGACCCAGTACTTC. The V call is TRBV10-3, the J call TRBJ2-5, with D maybe TRBD1 (5 bases). The CDR3 has 14 residues. Germline CDR1 and CDR2: ENHRY and SYGVKD. V dropped 2 bases and J dropped 1 base, with 8 bases sitting between them.

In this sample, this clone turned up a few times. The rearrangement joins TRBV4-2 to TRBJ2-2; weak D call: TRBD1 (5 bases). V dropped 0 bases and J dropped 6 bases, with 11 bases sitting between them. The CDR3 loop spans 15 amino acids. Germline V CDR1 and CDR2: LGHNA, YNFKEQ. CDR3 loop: CASSQDLSRAGELFF. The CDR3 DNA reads TGTGCCAGCAGCCAAGATCTTTCCAGGGCCGGGGAGCTGTTTTTT.

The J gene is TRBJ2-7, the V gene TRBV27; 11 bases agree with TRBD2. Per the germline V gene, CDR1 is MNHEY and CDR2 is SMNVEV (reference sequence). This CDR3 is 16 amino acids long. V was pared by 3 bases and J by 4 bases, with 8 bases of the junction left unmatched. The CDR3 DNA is TGTGCCAGCAGTTTCCGGGTAGCGGGAGGGGGTTACGAGCAGTACTTC. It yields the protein CASSFRVAGGGYEQYF.

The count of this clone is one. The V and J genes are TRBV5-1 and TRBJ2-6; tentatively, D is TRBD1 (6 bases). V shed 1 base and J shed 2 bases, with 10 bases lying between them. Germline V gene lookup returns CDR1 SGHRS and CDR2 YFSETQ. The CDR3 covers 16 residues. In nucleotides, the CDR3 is TGCGCCAGCAGCTTGTCGGACAGAACTGGGGCCAACGTCCTGACTTTC. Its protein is CASSLSDRTGANVLTF.

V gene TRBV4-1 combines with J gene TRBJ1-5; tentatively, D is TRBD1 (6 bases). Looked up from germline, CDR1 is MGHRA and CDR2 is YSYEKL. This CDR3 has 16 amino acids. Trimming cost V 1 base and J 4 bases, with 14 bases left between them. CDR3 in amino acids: CASSQVIGQMNQPQHF. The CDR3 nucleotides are TGCGCCAGCAGCCAAGTGATTGGACAGATGAATCAGCCCCAGCATTTT.

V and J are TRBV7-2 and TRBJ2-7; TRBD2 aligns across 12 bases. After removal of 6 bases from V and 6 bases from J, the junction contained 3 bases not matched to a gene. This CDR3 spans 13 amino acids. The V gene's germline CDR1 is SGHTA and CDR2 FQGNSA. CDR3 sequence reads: CASRTSGSLEQYF. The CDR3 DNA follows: TGTGCCAGCAGGACTAGCGGGAGTCTCGAGCAGTACTTC.

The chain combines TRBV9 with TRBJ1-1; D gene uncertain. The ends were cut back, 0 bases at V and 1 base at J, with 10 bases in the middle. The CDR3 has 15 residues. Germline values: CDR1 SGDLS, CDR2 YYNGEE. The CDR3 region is CASSVGGGGNTEAFF. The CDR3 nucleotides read TGTGCCAGCAGCGTAGGGGGAGGAGGGAACACTGAAGCTTTCTTT.

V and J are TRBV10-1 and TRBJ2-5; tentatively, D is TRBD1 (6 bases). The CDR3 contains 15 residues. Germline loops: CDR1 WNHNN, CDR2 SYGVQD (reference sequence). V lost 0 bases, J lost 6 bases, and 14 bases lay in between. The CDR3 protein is CASSESGTRKKTQYF. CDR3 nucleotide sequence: TGCGCCAGCAGTGAGTCCGGGACAAGAAAAAAGACCCAGTACTTC.

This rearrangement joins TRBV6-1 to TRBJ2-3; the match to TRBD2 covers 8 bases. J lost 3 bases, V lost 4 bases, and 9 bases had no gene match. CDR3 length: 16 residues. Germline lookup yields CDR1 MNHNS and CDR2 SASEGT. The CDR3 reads CASSGQRGPWTDTQYF. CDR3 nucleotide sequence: TGTGCCAGCAGTGGACAGCGGGGGCCCTGGACAGATACGCAGTATTTT.

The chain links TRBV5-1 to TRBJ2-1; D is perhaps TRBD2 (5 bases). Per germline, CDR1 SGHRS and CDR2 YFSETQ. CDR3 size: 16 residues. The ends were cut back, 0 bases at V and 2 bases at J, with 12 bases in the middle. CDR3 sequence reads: CASSLGGAPTYNEQFF. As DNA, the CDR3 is TGCGCCAGCAGCTTGGGGGGAGCGCCCACCTACAATGAGCAGTTCTTC.

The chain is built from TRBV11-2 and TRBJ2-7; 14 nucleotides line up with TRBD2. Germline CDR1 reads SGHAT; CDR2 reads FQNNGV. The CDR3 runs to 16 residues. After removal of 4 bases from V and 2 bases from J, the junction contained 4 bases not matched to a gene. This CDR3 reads CASSSGLAGVPYEQYF. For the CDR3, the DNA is TGTGCCAGCAGCTCGGGACTAGCGGGAGTACCCTACGAGCAGTACTTC.

DNA for the CDR3: TGTGCCAGCAGCTATACAGTCCGCTCCTACAATGAGCAGTTCTTC. Residues: CASSYTVRSYNEQFF. This chain uses TRBV28 with TRBJ2-1; D gene ambiguous. The CDR3 consists of 15 residues. Trimming shortened V by 6 bases and J by 0 bases, and 12 bases separated the two germline ends. Germline values: CDR1 MDHEN, CDR2 SYDVKM.

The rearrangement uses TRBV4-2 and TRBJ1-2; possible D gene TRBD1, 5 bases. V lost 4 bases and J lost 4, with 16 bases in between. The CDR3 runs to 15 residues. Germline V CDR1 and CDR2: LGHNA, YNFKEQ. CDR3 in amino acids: CASSREGGGGYGYTF. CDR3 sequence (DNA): TGTGCCAGCAGCCGGGAGGGTGGGGGAGGCTATGGCTACACCTTC.

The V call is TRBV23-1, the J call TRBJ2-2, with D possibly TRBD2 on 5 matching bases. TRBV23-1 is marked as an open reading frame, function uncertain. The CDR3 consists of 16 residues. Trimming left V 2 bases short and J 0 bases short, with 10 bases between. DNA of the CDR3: TGCGCCAGCAGTCAAAAAGCGGAGGCGAACACCGGGGAGCTGTTTTTT. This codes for CASSQKAEANTGELFF.

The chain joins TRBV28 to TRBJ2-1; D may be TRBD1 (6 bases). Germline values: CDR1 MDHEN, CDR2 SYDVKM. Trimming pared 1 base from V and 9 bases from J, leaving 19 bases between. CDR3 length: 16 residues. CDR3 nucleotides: TGTGCCAGCAGTTTATCCGGCACAGGGAAACGAGGTGAGCAGTTCTTC. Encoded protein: CASSLSGTGKRGEQFF.

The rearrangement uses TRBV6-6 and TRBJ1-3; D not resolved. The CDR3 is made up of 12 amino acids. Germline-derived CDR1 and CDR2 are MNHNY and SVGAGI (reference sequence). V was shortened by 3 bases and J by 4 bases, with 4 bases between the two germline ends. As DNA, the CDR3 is TGTGCCAGCAGTTATATCGGAAACACCATATATTTT. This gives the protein CASSYIGNTIYF.

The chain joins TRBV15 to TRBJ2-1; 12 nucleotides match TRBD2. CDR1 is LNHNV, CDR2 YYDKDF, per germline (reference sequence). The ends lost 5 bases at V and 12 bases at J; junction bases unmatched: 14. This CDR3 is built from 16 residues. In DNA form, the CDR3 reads TGTGCCACCAGCGATCTCGGACTAGCGGGGACGGTGAGGCAGTTCTTC. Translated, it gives CATSDLGLAGTVRQFF.

CDR3 bases: TGTGCCACCAGTGTGTCGGGACAGCTTACAGATACGCAGTATTTT. Protein product: CATSVSGQLTDTQYF. The chain is built from TRBV24-1 and TRBJ2-3; TRBD1 matches 7 bases. This CDR3 region has 15 residues. Germline lookup yields CDR1 KGHDR and CDR2 SFDVKD. The J segment lost 3 bases and the V segment lost 5 bases, leaving 7 bases of the junction unmatched.

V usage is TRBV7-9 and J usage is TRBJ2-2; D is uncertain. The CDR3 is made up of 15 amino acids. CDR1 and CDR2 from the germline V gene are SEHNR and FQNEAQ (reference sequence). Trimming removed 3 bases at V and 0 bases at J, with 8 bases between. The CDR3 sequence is CASSLESANTGELFF. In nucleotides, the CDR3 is TGTGCCAGCAGCTTGGAGAGCGCGAACACCGGGGAGCTGTTTTTT.